This is a list of T cell receptor beta chains from one sample in a study of blood T cell repertoires in COVID-19. The table came from immunoSEQ multiplex PCR; TCRdb's copy has only in-frame clones and leaves some out. The sample consists of about 180,000 clones, less than 90% of them appearing once. Sequencing was carried out using peripheral blood. The receptors were gathered from a woman in her seventies with COVID-19, enrolled during active disease. Both conserved end residues are part of each CDR3. Fields, in order: V gene, CDR3 length, J gene, D gene, clone size, CDR3 protein, CDR3 DNA. D genes are given only for firm matches. Clone sizes are given selectively: once, few, many, or a class where the clone is expanded.

v_call: TRBV2
cdr3_length: 15
j_call: TRBJ2-1
d_call: NA
clone_size: few
cdr3_aa: CASSRSGWPYNEQFF
cdr3_nt: TGTGCCAGCAGCCGCTCGGGGTGGCCCTACAATGAGCAGTTCTTC

v_call: TRBV6-5
cdr3_length: 14
j_call: TRBJ1-5
d_call: TRBD1
clone_size: NA
cdr3_aa: CASRTGMGNQPQHF
cdr3_nt: TGTGCCAGCAGGACAGGGATGGGCAATCAGCCCCAGCATTTT

v_call: TRBV10-1
cdr3_length: 16
j_call: TRBJ1-5
d_call: NA
clone_size: NA
cdr3_aa: CASSEYVTPHNQPQHF
cdr3_nt: TGCGCCAGCAGTGAATACGTGACACCCCACAATCAGCCCCAGCATTTT

v_call: TRBV7-2
cdr3_length: 14
j_call: TRBJ1-5
d_call: NA
clone_size: NA
cdr3_aa: CASCQSDSNQPQHF
cdr3_nt: TGTGCCAGCTGCCAAAGCGACAGCAATCAGCCCCAGCATTTT

v_call: TRBV28
cdr3_length: 17
j_call: TRBJ1-2
d_call: TRBD1
clone_size: NA
cdr3_aa: CASSPGGTGLIIYGYTF
cdr3_nt: TGTGCCAGCAGCCCTGGGGGGACAGGGTTAATTATCTATGGCTACACCTTC

v_call: TRBV27
cdr3_length: 14
j_call: TRBJ2-3
d_call: TRBD2
clone_size: NA
cdr3_aa: CASSKRERTDTQYF
cdr3_nt: TGTGCCAGCAGTAAGCGGGAGCGCACAGATACGCAGTATTTT

v_call: TRBV27
cdr3_length: 16
j_call: TRBJ2-2
d_call: NA
clone_size: NA
cdr3_aa: CASSLSGGAVTGELFF
cdr3_nt: TGTGCCAGCAGTTTATCTGGGGGGGCGGTTACCGGGGAGCTGTTTTTT

v_call: TRBV6-6
cdr3_length: 15
j_call: TRBJ2-1
d_call: TRBD1
clone_size: NA
cdr3_aa: CASRESGQVNHEQFF
cdr3_nt: TGTGCCAGCAGAGAATCGGGACAGGTGAACCATGAGCAGTTCTTC

v_call: TRBV28
cdr3_length: 13
j_call: TRBJ1-5
d_call: NA
clone_size: NA
cdr3_aa: CASSSSRAQPQHF
cdr3_nt: TGTGCCAGCAGTTCCTCCAGGGCTCAGCCCCAGCATTTT

v_call: TRBV7-6
cdr3_length: 16
j_call: TRBJ2-7
d_call: TRBD2
clone_size: once
cdr3_aa: CASSLVPPGGTYEQYF
cdr3_nt: TGTGCCAGCAGCTTAGTTCCTCCGGGAGGGACCTACGAGCAGTACTTC

v_call: TRBV28
cdr3_length: 17
j_call: TRBJ1-2
d_call: NA
clone_size: NA
cdr3_aa: CASSYQVVKFPAYGYTF
cdr3_nt: TGTGCCAGCAGTTACCAGGTTGTTAAATTTCCAGCCTATGGCTACACCTTC

v_call: TRBV9
cdr3_length: 17
j_call: TRBJ2-5
d_call: TRBD2
clone_size: NA
cdr3_aa: CASSVSASGSGQETQYF
cdr3_nt: TGTGCCAGCAGCGTATCAGCTAGCGGGAGTGGGCAAGAGACCCAGTACTTC

v_call: TRBV19
cdr3_length: 16
j_call: TRBJ1-1
d_call: TRBD1
clone_size: NA
cdr3_aa: CASSMTRTGVNTEAFF
cdr3_nt: TGTGCCAGTAGTATGACCCGGACAGGCGTTAACACTGAAGCTTTCTTT

v_call: TRBV19
cdr3_length: 14
j_call: TRBJ2-3
d_call: NA
clone_size: NA
cdr3_aa: CASSIGGFTDTQYF
cdr3_nt: TGTGCCAGTAGTATAGGCGGCTTCACAGATACGCAGTATTTT

v_call: TRBV27
cdr3_length: 15
j_call: TRBJ2-7
d_call: NA
clone_size: NA
cdr3_aa: CASSLREGGGYEQYF
cdr3_nt: TGTGCCAGCAGTTTAAGGGAGGGGGGCGGATACGAGCAGTACTTC

v_call: TRBV27
cdr3_length: 18
j_call: TRBJ1-5
d_call: TRBD1
clone_size: NA
cdr3_aa: CASSPLDRIGYSNQPQHF
cdr3_nt: TGTGCCAGCAGTCCCTTGGACAGGATTGGGTATAGCAATCAGCCCCAGCATTTT

v_call: TRBV5-6
cdr3_length: 17
j_call: TRBJ2-1
d_call: TRBD2
clone_size: NA
cdr3_aa: CASSSPPGLAGNNEQFF
cdr3_nt: TGTGCCAGCAGCTCCCCCCCGGGACTAGCGGGAAACAATGAGCAGTTCTTC

v_call: TRBV10-2
cdr3_length: 19
j_call: TRBJ1-4
d_call: TRBD1
clone_size: NA
cdr3_aa: CASSEPYGTGAKEGEKLFF
cdr3_nt: TGCGCCAGCAGTGAGCCGTATGGGACAGGCGCCAAGGAGGGTGAAAAACTGTTTTTT

v_call: TRBV11-2
cdr3_length: 14
j_call: TRBJ2-2
d_call: NA
clone_size: NA
cdr3_aa: CASRLLGRAGELFF
cdr3_nt: TGTGCCAGCAGACTCTTGGGGCGCGCCGGGGAGCTGTTTTTT

v_call: TRBV7-2
cdr3_length: 15
j_call: TRBJ1-6
d_call: NA
clone_size: NA
cdr3_aa: CASSLMNQGLSPLHF
cdr3_nt: TGTGCCAGCAGCTTAATGAACCAGGGGCTTTCACCCCTCCACTTT

v_call: TRBV6-2/TRBV6-3
cdr3_length: 15
j_call: TRBJ2-1
d_call: NA
clone_size: NA
cdr3_aa: CASSYSTGLYNEQFF
cdr3_nt: TGTGCCAGCAGTTACTCGACCGGACTCTACAATGAGCAGTTCTTC

v_call: TRBV18
cdr3_length: 15
j_call: TRBJ2-1
d_call: NA
clone_size: NA
cdr3_aa: CASSPLGSSYNEQFF
cdr3_nt: TGTGCCAGCTCACCCTTGGGGAGCTCCTACAATGAGCAGTTCTTC

v_call: TRBV5-1
cdr3_length: 16
j_call: TRBJ2-2
d_call: TRBD2
clone_size: NA
cdr3_aa: CASSPLAGGDTGELFF
cdr3_nt: TGCGCCAGCAGCCCCCTAGCGGGAGGGGACACCGGGGAGCTGTTTTTT

v_call: TRBV3-1/TRBV3-2
cdr3_length: 18
j_call: TRBJ1-1
d_call: TRBD1
clone_size: NA
cdr3_aa: CASSQEGIQGLPITEAFF
cdr3_nt: TGTGCCAGCAGCCAAGAAGGCATACAGGGGCTACCGATCACTGAAGCTTTCTTT

v_call: TRBV6-1
cdr3_length: 13
j_call: TRBJ2-7
d_call: NA
clone_size: NA
cdr3_aa: CASSEVYRHEQYF
cdr3_nt: TGTGCCAGCAGTGAAGTCTACCGCCACGAGCAGTACTTC

v_call: TRBV5-1
cdr3_length: 16
j_call: TRBJ1-4
d_call: NA
clone_size: once
cdr3_aa: CASSQVGGAAEEKLFF
cdr3_nt: TGCGCCAGCAGCCAAGTAGGAGGGGCGGCCGAAGAAAAACTGTTTTTT

v_call: TRBV28
cdr3_length: 13
j_call: TRBJ1-2
d_call: NA
clone_size: once
cdr3_aa: CASSFGLNYGYTF
cdr3_nt: TGTGCCAGCAGTTTCGGACTTAACTATGGCTACACCTTC

v_call: TRBV19
cdr3_length: 15
j_call: TRBJ1-5
d_call: NA
clone_size: NA
cdr3_aa: CASSIGGQIGQPQHF
cdr3_nt: TGTGCCAGTAGTATAGGCGGACAGATCGGTCAGCCCCAGCATTTT

v_call: TRBV28
cdr3_length: 12
j_call: TRBJ2-1
d_call: NA
clone_size: NA
cdr3_aa: CASAPNYNEQFF
cdr3_nt: TGTGCCTCTGCGCCCAACTACAATGAGCAGTTCTTC

v_call: TRBV6-4
cdr3_length: 14
j_call: TRBJ2-7
d_call: TRBD2
clone_size: NA
cdr3_aa: CASTLGGISYEQYF
cdr3_nt: TGTGCCAGCACGTTGGGAGGGATCTCCTACGAGCAGTACTTC

v_call: TRBV5-4
cdr3_length: 14
j_call: TRBJ2-1
d_call: TRBD1
clone_size: NA
cdr3_aa: CASSLGQGFPQQFF
cdr3_nt: TGTGCCAGCAGCCTGGGACAGGGGTTCCCTCAGCAGTTCTTC

v_call: TRBV29-1
cdr3_length: 14
j_call: TRBJ1-2
d_call: TRBD1
clone_size: NA
cdr3_aa: CSVPRTGANYGYTF
cdr3_nt: TGCAGCGTTCCTCGGACAGGGGCCAACTATGGCTACACCTTC

v_call: TRBV2
cdr3_length: 14
j_call: TRBJ1-1
d_call: NA
clone_size: NA
cdr3_aa: CASSVQGSNTEAFF
cdr3_nt: TGTGCCAGCAGCGTCCAGGGTAGCAACACTGAAGCTTTCTTT

v_call: TRBV10-3
cdr3_length: 13
j_call: TRBJ2-2
d_call: NA
clone_size: NA
cdr3_aa: CAISEVQAGELFF
cdr3_nt: TGTGCCATCAGTGAGGTCCAGGCCGGGGAGCTGTTTTTT

v_call: TRBV5-1
cdr3_length: 17
j_call: TRBJ2-7
d_call: TRBD2
clone_size: NA
cdr3_aa: CASSFGTSGRLSYEQYF
cdr3_nt: TGCGCCAGCAGCTTCGGGACTAGCGGGAGACTATCCTACGAGCAGTACTTC

v_call: TRBV3-1/TRBV3-2
cdr3_length: 18
j_call: TRBJ1-4
d_call: NA
clone_size: NA
cdr3_aa: CASSRTFTGNPTNEKLFF
cdr3_nt: TGTGCCAGCAGCCGAACCTTCACCGGGAACCCAACTAATGAAAAACTGTTTTTT

v_call: TRBV27
cdr3_length: 15
j_call: TRBJ2-3
d_call: NA
clone_size: NA
cdr3_aa: CASSSIAEATYTQYF
cdr3_nt: TGTGCCAGCAGTTCCATAGCGGAGGCGACGTATACGCAGTATTTT

v_call: TRBV30
cdr3_length: 13
j_call: TRBJ1-5
d_call: NA
clone_size: NA
cdr3_aa: CAWSVSRDQPQHF
cdr3_nt: TGTGCCTGGAGTGTATCTCGGGATCAGCCCCAGCATTTT

v_call: TRBV24-1
cdr3_length: 14
j_call: TRBJ1-5
d_call: NA
clone_size: NA
cdr3_aa: CATSDPGSYQPQHF
cdr3_nt: TGTGCCACCAGTGATCCCGGGTCTTATCAGCCCCAGCATTTT

v_call: TRBV7-2
cdr3_length: 15
j_call: TRBJ2-7
d_call: TRBD2
clone_size: NA
cdr3_aa: CASSARLAGESEQYF
cdr3_nt: TGTGCCAGCAGCGCCCGGCTAGCGGGAGAGAGCGAGCAGTACTTC

v_call: TRBV7-2
cdr3_length: 15
j_call: TRBJ1-2
d_call: NA
clone_size: few
cdr3_aa: CASSLARRQTYGYTF
cdr3_nt: TGTGCCAGCAGCTTAGCCCGAAGACAAACCTATGGCTACACCTTC

v_call: TRBV5-1
cdr3_length: 12
j_call: TRBJ1-4
d_call: NA
clone_size: NA
cdr3_aa: CASSLDSEKLFF
cdr3_nt: TGCGCCAGCAGCTTGGACAGTGAAAAACTGTTTTTT

v_call: TRBV6-6
cdr3_length: 13
j_call: TRBJ2-7
d_call: TRBD2
clone_size: few
cdr3_aa: CASSSGTSYEQYF
cdr3_nt: TGTGCCAGCAGTTCTGGGACTAGCTACGAGCAGTACTTC

v_call: TRBV4-2
cdr3_length: 18
j_call: TRBJ2-6
d_call: TRBD1
clone_size: NA
cdr3_aa: CASSLSDRAYTGANVLTF
cdr3_nt: TGTGCCAGCAGCCTCTCGGACAGGGCTTACACTGGGGCCAACGTCCTGACTTTC

v_call: TRBV4-3
cdr3_length: 17
j_call: TRBJ2-7
d_call: TRBD2
clone_size: NA
cdr3_aa: CASSQDDWELAGAEQYF
cdr3_nt: TGCGCCAGCAGCCAAGATGATTGGGAGCTAGCGGGAGCCGAGCAGTACTTC

v_call: TRBV10-1
cdr3_length: 16
j_call: TRBJ2-1
d_call: NA
clone_size: NA
cdr3_aa: CASKQRAEWSYNEQFF
cdr3_nt: TGCGCCAGCAAACAGCGGGCGGAATGGTCCTACAATGAGCAGTTCTTC

v_call: TRBV3-1/TRBV3-2
cdr3_length: 11
j_call: TRBJ2-1
d_call: NA
clone_size: NA
cdr3_aa: CASSQAGEEFF
cdr3_nt: TGTGCCAGCAGCCAAGCGGGAGAGGAGTTCTTC

v_call: TRBV28
cdr3_length: 15
j_call: TRBJ2-7
d_call: NA
clone_size: once
cdr3_aa: CATTAGGPSFYEQYF
cdr3_nt: TGTGCCACTACTGCAGGAGGACCTTCCTTCTACGAGCAGTACTTC

v_call: TRBV28
cdr3_length: 16
j_call: TRBJ1-1
d_call: NA
clone_size: once
cdr3_aa: CASKVSGVGDGTEAFF
cdr3_nt: TGTGCCAGCAAAGTGTCAGGGGTCGGTGATGGCACTGAAGCTTTCTTT

v_call: TRBV6-2/TRBV6-3
cdr3_length: 17
j_call: TRBJ1-5
d_call: TRBD1
clone_size: NA
cdr3_aa: CASSLSRGTGANQPQHF
cdr3_nt: TGTGCCAGCAGCCTCTCCCGAGGGACAGGGGCCAATCAGCCCCAGCATTTT

v_call: TRBV27
cdr3_length: 14
j_call: TRBJ2-7
d_call: TRBD2
clone_size: NA
cdr3_aa: CASSFSSGGYEQYF
cdr3_nt: TGTGCCAGCAGTTTCTCTAGCGGTGGCTACGAGCAGTACTTC

v_call: TRBV9
cdr3_length: 18
j_call: TRBJ2-1
d_call: TRBD2
clone_size: NA
cdr3_aa: CASSARGPGRASYNEQFF
cdr3_nt: TGTGCCAGCAGCGCTAGGGGTCCCGGGAGGGCCTCCTACAATGAGCAGTTCTTC

v_call: TRBV6-2/TRBV6-3
cdr3_length: 13
j_call: TRBJ1-1
d_call: NA
clone_size: NA
cdr3_aa: CASSYMFRGEAFF
cdr3_nt: TGTGCCAGCAGTTATATGTTCAGGGGAGAAGCTTTCTTT

v_call: TRBV5-1
cdr3_length: 14
j_call: TRBJ1-1
d_call: TRBD1
clone_size: NA
cdr3_aa: CASSEGTANTEAFF
cdr3_nt: TGCGCCAGCAGCGAAGGGACAGCGAACACTGAAGCTTTCTTT

v_call: TRBV6-5
cdr3_length: 14
j_call: TRBJ1-5
d_call: TRBD1
clone_size: few
cdr3_aa: CASSTTGGSQPQHF
cdr3_nt: TGTGCCAGCAGCACGACAGGGGGTAGTCAGCCCCAGCATTTT

v_call: TRBV5-1
cdr3_length: 12
j_call: TRBJ2-5
d_call: TRBD1
clone_size: NA
cdr3_aa: CASGTGSETQYF
cdr3_nt: TGCGCCAGCGGGACAGGTAGCGAGACCCAGTACTTC

v_call: TRBV5-8
cdr3_length: 14
j_call: TRBJ2-4
d_call: NA
clone_size: few
cdr3_aa: CASSFLLAKNIQYF
cdr3_nt: TGTGCCAGCAGCTTTCTTTTAGCCAAAAACATTCAGTACTTC

v_call: TRBV5-1
cdr3_length: 14
j_call: TRBJ2-2
d_call: NA
clone_size: NA
cdr3_aa: CASSLGGNTGELFF
cdr3_nt: TGCGCCAGCAGCTTGGGAGGAAACACCGGGGAGCTGTTTTTT

v_call: TRBV6-5
cdr3_length: 13
j_call: TRBJ1-1
d_call: NA
clone_size: NA
cdr3_aa: CASSYSESTEAFF
cdr3_nt: TGTGCCAGCAGTTACTCTGAGAGCACTGAAGCTTTCTTT